This TCR beta chain derives from a study of blood T cell repertoires in COVID-19. Seattle's cohort entered during active infection and was followed longitudinally. Data came from immunoSEQ multiplex PCR; TCRdb stores just in-frame clones and leaves some out. The sample records about 87,000 clones, 90% being singletons. Germline V gene data show CDR1 as MGHDK and CDR2 as SYGVNS. The CDR3 consists of 17 residues. V shed 3 bases, J shed 0 bases, and the junction held 4 bases outside the gene matches. The receptor comes from a man between 18 and 35 years old with COVID-19, enrolled during active disease. Sequenced material: peripheral blood. The rearrangement joins TRBV25-1 to TRBJ1-6; 8 bases fit TRBD1. CDR3 sequence: CASSESTGGSYNSPLHF. In nucleotides, the CDR3 is TGTGCCAGCAGTGAGTCCACAGGGGGCTCCTATAATTCACCCCTCCACTTT.